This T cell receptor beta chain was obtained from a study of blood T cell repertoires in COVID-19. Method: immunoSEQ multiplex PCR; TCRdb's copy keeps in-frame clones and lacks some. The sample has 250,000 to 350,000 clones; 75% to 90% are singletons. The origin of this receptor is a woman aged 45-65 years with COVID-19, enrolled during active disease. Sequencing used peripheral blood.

CDR3 in amino acids: CASSPPPREGSYEQYF. DNA of the CDR3: TGTGCCAGCTCACCGCCCCCGCGGGAGGGTTCCTACGAGCAGTACTTC. The chain links TRBV18 to TRBJ2-7; 9 bases match TRBD2. V lost 3 bases, J lost 1 base, and 7 bases stayed unmatched. The V gene's germline CDR1 is KGHSH and CDR2 LQKENI. CDR3 length: 16 amino acids.